The rows below give T cell receptor beta chains drawn from one sample of a study of CD8 T cells in Susac syndrome. TCRdb independently ran MiXCR on the immunoSEQ multiplex PCR reads; one entry per CDR3 protein. The table has roughly 120,000 distinct CDR3 sequences, about 92% seen once. The sample was CD4+ T cells from PBMCs. All receptors come from a human donor with multiple sclerosis. Both conserved end residues are trimmed from each CDR3.

ASSPRRGLNTEAF TRBV11-1
ASSGDSLNYGYT TRBV6-2/TRBV6-3
ASSLSSRGRETQY TRBV27
ASSSRRGPQETQY TRBV7-9
ASSLSYYEQY TRBV28
ASGNKQGLYNEQF TRBV12-3/TRBV12-4
ASSKGDRVGTEAF TRBV5-1
ASSQQDYNSPLH TRBV3-1
ASSRQGISGNTIY TRBV9
ATSDPRGWETQY TRBV24-1
ASSLVGTTEAF TRBV11-3
ASSPAGTNFYEQY TRBV7-2
ASSAGQQETQY TRBV9
ASSESGGQETQY TRBV10-1
SARSGQGPAFYGYT TRBV20-1
ATRLGRGLGNTIY TRBV15
ASSQGHVDNYGYT TRBV3-1
ASSYSWGYGYT TRBV6-5
ASSEDSSGANVLT TRBV7-2
ASSPGAWGPQH TRBV7-9
ASRPPWDADTQY TRBV6-2/TRBV6-3
ASSFAMGTETQY TRBV7-2
ASSSTGLGETQY TRBV5-6
ASSLITDYGYT TRBV5-1
ASSLQPGHEKMFSGANVLT TRBV6-2/TRBV6-3
ASSPADSPLH TRBV28
ASSLYRVDRLSDTQY TRBV7-2
ASSLQGYSNQPQH TRBV5-1
ASSEYAARAEAF TRBV25-1
ASSYDGTGVRGYT TRBV6-5
SVEEWTVGYGYT TRBV29-1
ASRVGSNQPQH TRBV6-6
ASSYGENTEAF TRBV6-6
ASLPSAGGDQPQH TRBV6-6
ASSLGGTKGGAKNIQY TRBV13
SAMTGRTDTQY TRBV20-1
ASSGSEGAGYT TRBV5-1
ASSLDFGNEQF TRBV5-1
ASTSDGTANYGYT TRBV9
ASSYSMRKTSYEQY TRBV6-2/TRBV6-3
SAGDTHTDTQY TRBV20-1
SARATVSTDTQY TRBV20-1
ASTRAVPYNSPLH TRBV27
SAIGTPRPDEQY TRBV20-1
AISGWEPGVDNEQF TRBV10-3
ASSPLREEETQY TRBV27
ASSTGVGYT TRBV25-1
ASRDYMGDRAYEQY TRBV6-2/TRBV6-3
ASSLGHLLGDSPLH TRBV5-1
ATKRGGPREPQH TRBV28
ASSDLGARGSRWDGYT TRBV9
AFTRGRDQPQH TRBV30
ASSLTGGSQPQH TRBV7-2
ASSQRTGGENTEAF TRBV5-1
ASSFGRTQETQY TRBV7-8
ASSSSGKVNTGELF TRBV18
ASSLPRGQGNTEAF TRBV28
ASRRDRGGNQPQH TRBV19
ASSLVGGGGETQY TRBV5-1